This entry lists 15 T cell receptor beta chains sequenced from one sample in a study of post-analysis software for immune sequencing data. Unique molecular identifiers had been added to the TCR beta cDNA libraries. TCRdb reprocessed the PCR reads via MiXCR and lists one record per CDR3 protein. The top ten hold approximately 4.4% of the sample, which has approximately 770,000 distinct CDR3 sequences, 35% to 55% seen once. Antigen specificity for these receptors is unknown. General study results and limits: In patients, TRBV5-6, TRBV5-1 and TRBV20-1 belonged to four or five TRBV segments found more frequently than in controls.

The sequencing input was blood. The receptors derive from a girl aged 5 to 17 with multiple sclerosis.

The rearrangement joins TRBV6-6 to TRBJ1-4, with 7 bases identical to TRBD1. Germline V gene data show CDR1 as MNHNY and CDR2 as SVGAGI (reference sequence). The CDR3 consists of 14 residues. Trimming took 6 bases from V and 7 from J; bases not matched to a gene: 8. The CDR3 DNA sequence: TGTGCCAGCAGAAACAGGGGTGGAATTGAAAAACTGTTTTTT. Protein product: CASRNRGGIEKLFF.

Worth noting for this clonotype: A single base separates this from a much larger clone, so it may be a read error. Since no conserved phenylalanine or tryptophan closes the CDR3, a read error is the likely cause. Because the CDR3's place on the DNA is in doubt, the DNA is left out and the CDR3 is given as listed by TCRdb. The V call is TRBV29-1, the J call TRBJ1-2; TRBD1, the table's D call, lacks a check against the DNA. Germline lookup yields CDR1 SQVTM and CDR2 ANQGSEA. The CDR3 is 13 amino acids long, termini counted. The CDR3 sequence is CSVGQGADYGYTC.

In this sample, this clonotype turned up a few times. This chain uses TRBV7-2 with TRBJ2-7, with D uncertain. The CDR3 runs 13 residues. Per the germline V gene, CDR1 is SGHTA and CDR2 is FQGNSA. Trimming stripped 1 base from V and 0 bases from J, with 4 bases between. Written as DNA, the CDR3 is TGTGCCAGCAGCTTAGACATCTCCTACGAGCAGTACTTC. As protein: CASSLDISYEQYF.

The V and J genes are TRBV6-5 and TRBJ2-3; D is undetermined. Deletions cut 0 bases from V and 4 bases from J, with 11 bases between. This CDR3 region has 15 residues. Germline V lookup: CDR1 MNHEY, CDR2 SVGAGI. The CDR3 DNA reads TGTGCCAGCAGTTACTCGATAACCGGGTCAGATACGCAGTATTTT. This translates into CASSYSITGSDTQYF.

The CDR3 nucleotides read TGCGCCAGCAGCCGAGATCACGACGGATACCAAGAGACCCAGTACTTC. Its protein is CASSRDHDGYQETQYF. The genes are TRBV4-1 and TRBJ2-5, with D hard to call. Germline CDR1 and CDR2: MGHRA and YSYEKL. V dropped 4 bases and J dropped 0 bases, with 15 bases sitting between them. The CDR3 covers 16 residues.

This clonotype has a handful of counts. The V gene is TRBV29-1, the J gene TRBJ2-4, with 7 bases that match TRBD1. Germline values: CDR1 SQVTM, CDR2 ANQGSEA. Trimming at V came to 0 bases and at J to 1 base, leaving 3 bases not matched to a gene. This CDR3 has 15 residues. CDR3 loop: CSVEEGQLAKNIQYF. In DNA form, the CDR3 reads TGCAGCGTTGAAGAGGGACAGTTGGCCAAAAACATTCAGTACTTC. Full variable domain (missing parts from reference TRBV29-1 and TRBJ2-4): SAVISQKPSRDICQRGTSLTIQCQVDSQVTMMFWYRQQPGQSLTLIATANQGSEATYESGFVIDKFPISRPNLTFSTLTVSNMSPEDSSIYLCSVEEGQLAKNIQYFGAGTRLSVL.

V is TRBV13 and J is TRBJ2-1, with a possible D match to TRBD2 (6 bases). Germline CDR1 reads PRHDT; CDR2 reads FYEKMQ (reference sequence). The CDR3 consists of 18 residues. Trimming took off 1 base at V and 9 bases at J, with 25 bases between the two ends. The CDR3 DNA sequence: TGTGCCAGCAGCTTAGAGGGGAGAACGGGAGTTCGTCTCCCTGAGCAGTTCTTC. Its protein is CASSLEGRTGVRLPEQFF. Looking up the rest from reference TRBV13 and TRBJ2-1 gives the full variable domain: AAGVIQSPRHLIKEKRETATLKCYPIPRHDTVYWYQQGPGQDPQFLISFYEKMQSDKGSIPDRFSAQQFSDYHSELNMSSLELGDSALYFCASSLEGRTGVRLPEQFFGPGTRLTVL.

This chain uses TRBV19 with TRBJ2-5, with D possibly matching TRBD1 (6 bases). Per germline, CDR1 LNHDA and CDR2 SQIVND (reference sequence). V shed 5 bases and J shed 5 bases, with 15 bases lying between them. This CDR3 contains 14 residues. The CDR3 DNA sequence: TGTGCCAGTAGTCGGCAGGGGCGCACGGAGACCCAGTACTTC. Translation: CASSRQGRTETQYF.

This clonotype appeared a few times. The J gene is TRBJ1-5, the V gene TRBV7-9, with D perhaps TRBD1 (5 bases). V dropped 6 bases and J dropped 9 bases, with 15 bases sitting between them. From germline, CDR1 is SEHNR and CDR2 FQNEAQ (reference sequence). The CDR3 loop spans 13 amino acids. CDR3 region: CASSNQGSAPQHF. CDR3 sequence (DNA): TGTGCCAGCAGTAACCAGGGTTCGGCGCCCCAGCATTTT.

This clonotype came up a few times. The chain carries TRBV29-1 and TRBJ1-2, with D uncertain. The CDR3 has 15 residues. Germline loops: CDR1 SQVTM, CDR2 ANQGSEA. Deletions cut 5 bases from V and 2 bases from J, with 18 bases between. For the CDR3, the DNA is TGCAGCGTTTATGGGTCCTTAAAAACCAACTATGGCTACACCTTC. It translates to CSVYGSLKTNYGYTF.

This clonotype was observed a handful of times. The chain employs TRBV20-1 and TRBJ2-7; D gene unclear. There are 15 residues in the CDR3. CDR1 and CDR2 (germline): DFQATT, SNEGSKA (reference sequence). The V and J ends lost 5 bases and 0 bases respectively, with 17 bases between them. CDR3 region: CSAGSPNALSYEQYF. CDR3 bases: TGCAGTGCTGGCTCCCCCAATGCGCTCTCCTACGAGCAGTACTTC.

The chain carries TRBV7-9 and TRBJ2-3, with D hard to call. CDR1 and CDR2 from the germline V gene are SEHNR and FQNEAQ (reference sequence). Trimming left V 1 base short and J 6 bases short, with 11 bases between. The CDR3 is 14 residues long. The CDR3 spells CASSLEGTSDTQYF. CDR3 bases: TGTGCCAGCAGCTTAGAAGGTACATCGGATACGCAGTATTTT.

Only a few counts were recorded for this clonotype. The CDR3: CASSRVFEGAGLRPYNEQFF. The CDR3 bases are TGTGCCAGCAGTAGGGTCTTTGAGGGGGCCGGACTTCGGCCCTACAATGAGCAGTTCTTC. V gene TRBV28 combines with J gene TRBJ2-1; the match to TRBD1 covers 7 bases. Germline CDR1 MDHEN, CDR2 SYDVKM. The CDR3 length is 20 residues. J lost 2 bases, V lost 5 bases, and 21 bases had no gene match.

The chain recombines TRBV20-1 with TRBJ2-5; D unclear. V gave up 0 bases and J gave up 2 bases, with 13 bases separating them. The CDR3 runs 15 residues. CDR1 and CDR2 from the germline V gene are DFQATT and SNEGSKA (reference sequence). The CDR3 DNA reads as TGCAGTGCTAGAGATCTGAACGGCCTACAAGAGACCCAGTACTTC. It specifies CSARDLNGLQETQYF.

The chain uses TRBV6-5 and TRBJ2-3; 9 bases align to TRBD2. Losses at the gene ends were 6 bases for V and 3 bases for J; bases not matched to a gene: 7. Germline CDR1 and CDR2: MNHEY and SVGAGI. The CDR3 length is 15 residues. CDR3 coding DNA: TGTGCCAGCAGAAAACTAGCGGGCCAAACAGATACGCAGTATTTT. Translating it yields CASRKLAGQTDTQYF.